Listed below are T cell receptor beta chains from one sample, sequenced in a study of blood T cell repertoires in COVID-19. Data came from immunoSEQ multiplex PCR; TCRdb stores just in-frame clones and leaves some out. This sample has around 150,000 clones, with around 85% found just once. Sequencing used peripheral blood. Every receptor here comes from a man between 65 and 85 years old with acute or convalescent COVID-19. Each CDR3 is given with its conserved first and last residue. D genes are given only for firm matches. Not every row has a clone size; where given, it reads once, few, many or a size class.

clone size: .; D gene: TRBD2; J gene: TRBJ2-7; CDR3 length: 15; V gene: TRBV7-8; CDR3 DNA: TGTGCCAGCAGCATAGGACTAGCGGGGACCTACGAGCAGTACTTC; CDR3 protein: CASSIGLAGTYEQYF
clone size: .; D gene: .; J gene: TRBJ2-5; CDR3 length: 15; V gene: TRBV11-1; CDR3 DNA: TGTGCCAGCAGCTCCCGGGACACTATCCAAGAGACCCAGTACTTC; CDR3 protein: CASSSRDTIQETQYF
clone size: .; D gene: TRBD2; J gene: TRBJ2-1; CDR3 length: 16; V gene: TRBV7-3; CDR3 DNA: TGTGCCAGCAGCTTAACGGGTAGCGGGACATACAATGAGCAGTTCTTC; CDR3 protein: CASSLTGSGTYNEQFF
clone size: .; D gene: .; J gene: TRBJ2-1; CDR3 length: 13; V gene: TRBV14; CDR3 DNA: TGTGCCAGCAGCCCCAGCTCTAGAGGCGAGCAGTTCTTC; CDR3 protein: CASSPSSRGEQFF
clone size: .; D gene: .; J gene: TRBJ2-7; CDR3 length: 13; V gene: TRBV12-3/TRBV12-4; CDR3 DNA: TGTGCCAGCAGTTTGGTGCAGGGCCTCGAGCAGTACTTC; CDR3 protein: CASSLVQGLEQYF
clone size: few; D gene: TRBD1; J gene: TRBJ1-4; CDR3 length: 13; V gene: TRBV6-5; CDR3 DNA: TGTGCCAGCAGTTGGGACAGCCGTGGAAAACTGTTTTTT; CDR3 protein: CASSWDSRGKLFF
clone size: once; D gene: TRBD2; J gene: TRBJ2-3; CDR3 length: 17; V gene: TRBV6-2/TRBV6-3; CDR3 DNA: TGTGCCAGCAGTTACGATGAGGGACTAGGCAGCACAGATACGCAGTATTTT; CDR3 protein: CASSYDEGLGSTDTQYF
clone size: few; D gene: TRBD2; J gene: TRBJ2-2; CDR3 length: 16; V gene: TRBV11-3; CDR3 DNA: TGTGCCAGCAGCTTACTAGCGGGAGAGATAACCGGGGAGCTGTTTTTT; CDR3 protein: CASSLLAGEITGELFF
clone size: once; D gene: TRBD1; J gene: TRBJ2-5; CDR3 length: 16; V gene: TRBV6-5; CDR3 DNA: TGTGCCAGCAGTTTCTCGGGACAGGGGTATGAAGAGACCCAGTACTTC; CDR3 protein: CASSFSGQGYEETQYF
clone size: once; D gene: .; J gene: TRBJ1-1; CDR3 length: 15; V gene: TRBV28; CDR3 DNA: TGTGCCAGCAGCCAGATCGGGGGAGGGTACACTGAAGCTTTCTTT; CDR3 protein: CASSQIGGGYTEAFF
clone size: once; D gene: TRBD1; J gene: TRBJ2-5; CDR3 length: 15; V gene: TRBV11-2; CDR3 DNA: TGTGCCAGCAGCCGAAGTTCGACAGGGGAAGAGACCCAGTACTTC; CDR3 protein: CASSRSSTGEETQYF
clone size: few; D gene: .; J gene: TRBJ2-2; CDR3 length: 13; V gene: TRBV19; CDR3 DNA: TGTGCCAGTAGAAATCGGGGAACCGGGGAGCTGTTTTTT; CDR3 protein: CASRNRGTGELFF
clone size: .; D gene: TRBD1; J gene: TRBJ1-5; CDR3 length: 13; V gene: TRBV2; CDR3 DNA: TGTGCCAGCAGACCCACAGGGGGCAAGGCCCAGCATTTT; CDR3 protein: CASRPTGGKAQHF
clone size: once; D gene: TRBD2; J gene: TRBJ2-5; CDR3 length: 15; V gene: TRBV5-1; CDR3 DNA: TGCGCCAGCAGCTTACTAGCGGGAGGACAAGAGACCCAGTACTTC; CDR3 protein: CASSLLAGGQETQYF
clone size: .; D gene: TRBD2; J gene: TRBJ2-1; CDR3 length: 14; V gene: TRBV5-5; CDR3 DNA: TGTGCCAGCATTCCGGGACTAGCGGGCTATGAGCAGTTCTTC; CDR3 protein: CASIPGLAGYEQFF
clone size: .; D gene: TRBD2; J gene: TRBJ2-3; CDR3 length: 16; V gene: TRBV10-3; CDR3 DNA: TGTGCCATCACCCCGTATAGCGGGAGGGCCCTCGGTACGCAGTATTTT; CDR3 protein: CAITPYSGRALGTQYF